This paragraph reports one T cell receptor (beta chain). As yet, its antigen is unknown. These data are taken from a study of fetal regulatory T cell absence and autoimmunity. Study overall: Without clinical diabetes, IPEX patients showed exocrine pancreas autoimmunity. Notes on the study in general: Broadly similar TRB gene family usage was seen in pancreas and cord blood. In IPEX syndrome, oligoclonal enrichment was read as supporting prenatal antigen-driven autoimmunity in the pancreas.

The CDR3 is made up of 15 amino acids. CDR1 SGHRS and CDR2 YFSETQ come from the germline V gene. V was clipped by 6 bases and J by 7 bases; unmatched bases: 11. The protocol was immunoSEQ multiplex PCR, while the TCRdb copy is restricted to in-frame clones and leaves out a portion. The sample lists approximately 94,000 clones, about three quarters seen once, with 2% in the top ten. The material sequenced was pancreas tissue. The chain combines TRBV5-1 with TRBJ2-3; 10 bases line up with TRBD2. The source of this sequence is a male donor with IPEX syndrome. CDR3 sequence: CASTRTSGRLNTQYF. The CDR3 bases are TGCGCCAGCACACGGACTAGCGGCCGCCTGAATACGCAGTATTTT.